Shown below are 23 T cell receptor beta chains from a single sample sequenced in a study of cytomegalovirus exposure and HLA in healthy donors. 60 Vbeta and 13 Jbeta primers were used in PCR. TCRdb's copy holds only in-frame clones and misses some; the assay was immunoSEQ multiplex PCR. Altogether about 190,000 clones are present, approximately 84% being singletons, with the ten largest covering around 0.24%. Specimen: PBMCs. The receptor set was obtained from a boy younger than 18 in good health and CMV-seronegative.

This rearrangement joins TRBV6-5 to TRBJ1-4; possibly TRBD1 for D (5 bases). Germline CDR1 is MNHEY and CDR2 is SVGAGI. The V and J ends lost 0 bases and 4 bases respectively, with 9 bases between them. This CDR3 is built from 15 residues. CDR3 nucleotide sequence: TGTGCCAGCAGTTACTCGGGGCGGAGTAATGAAAAACTGTTTTTT. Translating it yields CASSYSGRSNEKLFF.

The CDR3 sequence: CASRPGTSILDEQFF. In DNA, the CDR3 is TGTGCCAGCAGGCCCGGGACTAGCATCCTCGATGAGCAGTTCTTC. The chain recombines TRBV25-1 with TRBJ2-1; TRBD2 matches 9 bases. V trimming: 6 bases; J trimming: 8 bases; junction bases outside the gene matches: 11. Germline V gives CDR1 MGHDK, CDR2 SYGVNS. The CDR3 has 15 residues.

The CDR3 region is CASSLRLAGGLNETQYF. Written as DNA, the CDR3 is TGTGCCAGCAGCTTGAGACTAGCGGGGGGGCTAAACGAGACCCAGTACTTC. V is TRBV11-2 and J is TRBJ2-5; the match to TRBD2 covers 14 bases. The CDR3 consists of 17 residues. V lost 3 bases to trimming and J lost 5 bases; unmatched junction nucleotides: 8. Germline CDR1 is SGHAT and CDR2 is FQNNGV.

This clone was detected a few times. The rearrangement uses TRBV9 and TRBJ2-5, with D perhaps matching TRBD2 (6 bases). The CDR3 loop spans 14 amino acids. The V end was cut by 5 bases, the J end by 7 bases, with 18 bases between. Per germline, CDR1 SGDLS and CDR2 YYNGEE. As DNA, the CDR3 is TGTGCCAGCAGGGGCCCCACGGGGGAAGGGACCCAGTACTTC. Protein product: CASRGPTGEGTQYF.

CDR3 in amino acids: CSVLTGSYEQYF. CDR3 coding DNA: TGCAGCGTTTTGACAGGGTCCTACGAGCAGTACTTC. This chain links TRBV29-1 with TRBJ2-7, with 7 bases lining up with TRBD1. V trimming: 5 bases; J trimming: 1 base; junction bases outside the gene matches: 2. The CDR3 contains 12 residues. Per the germline V gene, CDR1 is SQVTM and CDR2 is ANQGSEA.

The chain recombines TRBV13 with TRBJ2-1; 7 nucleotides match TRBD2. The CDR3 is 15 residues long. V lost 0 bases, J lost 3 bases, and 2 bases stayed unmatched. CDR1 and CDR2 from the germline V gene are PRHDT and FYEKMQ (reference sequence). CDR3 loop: CASSLGLAVYNEQFF. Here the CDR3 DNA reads TGTGCCAGCAGCTTAGGGCTAGCGGTCTACAATGAGCAGTTCTTC.

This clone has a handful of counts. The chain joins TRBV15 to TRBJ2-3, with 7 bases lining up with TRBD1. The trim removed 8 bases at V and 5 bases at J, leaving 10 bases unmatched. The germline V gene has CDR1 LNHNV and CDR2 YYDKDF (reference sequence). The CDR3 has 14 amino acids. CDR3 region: CATSRQGVEDTQYF. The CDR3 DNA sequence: TGTGCCACCTCGAGACAGGGCGTTGAAGATACGCAGTATTTT. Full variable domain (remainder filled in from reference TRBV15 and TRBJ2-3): DAMVIQNPRYQVTQFGKPVTLSCSQTLNHNVMYWYQQKSSQAPKLLFHYYDKDFNNEADTPDNFQSRRPNTSFCFLDIRSPGLGDTAMYLCATSRQGVEDTQYFGPGTRLTVL.

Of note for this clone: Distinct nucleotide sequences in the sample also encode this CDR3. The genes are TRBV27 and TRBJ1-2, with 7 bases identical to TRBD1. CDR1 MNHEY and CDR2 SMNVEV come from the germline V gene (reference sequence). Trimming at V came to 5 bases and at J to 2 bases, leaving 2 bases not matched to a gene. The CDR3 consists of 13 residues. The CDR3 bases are TGTGCCAGCAGTCGGGACAGCAACTATGGCTACACCTTC. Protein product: CASSRDSNYGYTF.

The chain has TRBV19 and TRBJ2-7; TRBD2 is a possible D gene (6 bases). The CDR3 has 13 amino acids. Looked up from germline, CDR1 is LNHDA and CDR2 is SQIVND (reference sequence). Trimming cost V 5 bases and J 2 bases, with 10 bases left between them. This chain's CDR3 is CASSPGGTYEQYF. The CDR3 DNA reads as TGTGCCAGTAGTCCCGGGGGTACCTACGAGCAGTACTTC. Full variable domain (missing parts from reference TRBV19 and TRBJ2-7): DGGITQSPKYLFRKEGQNVTLSCEQNLNHDAMYWYRQDPGQGLRLIYYSQIVNDFQKGDIAEGYSVSREKKESFPLTVTSAQKNPTAFYLCASSPGGTYEQYFGPGTRLTVT.

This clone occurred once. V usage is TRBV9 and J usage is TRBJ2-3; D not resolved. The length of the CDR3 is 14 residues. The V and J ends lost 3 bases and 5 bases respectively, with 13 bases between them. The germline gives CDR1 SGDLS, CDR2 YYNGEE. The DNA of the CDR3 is TGTGCCAGCAGCGCCTCCGGAGTGGGAGATACGCAGTATTTT. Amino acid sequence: CASSASGVGDTQYF.

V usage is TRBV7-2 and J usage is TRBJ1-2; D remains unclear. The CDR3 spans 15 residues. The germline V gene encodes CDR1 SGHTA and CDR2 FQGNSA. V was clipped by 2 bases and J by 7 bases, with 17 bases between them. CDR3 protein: CASSLFLPQPRGYTF. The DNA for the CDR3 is TGTGCCAGCAGCTTATTTCTCCCACAGCCGCGTGGCTACACCTTC.

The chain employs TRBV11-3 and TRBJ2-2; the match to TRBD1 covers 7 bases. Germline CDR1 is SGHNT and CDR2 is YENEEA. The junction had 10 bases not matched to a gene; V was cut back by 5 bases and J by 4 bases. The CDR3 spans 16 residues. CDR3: CASSATGVAGTGELFF. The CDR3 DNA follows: TGTGCCAGCAGCGCCACAGGGGTGGCGGGCACCGGGGAGCTGTTTTTT.

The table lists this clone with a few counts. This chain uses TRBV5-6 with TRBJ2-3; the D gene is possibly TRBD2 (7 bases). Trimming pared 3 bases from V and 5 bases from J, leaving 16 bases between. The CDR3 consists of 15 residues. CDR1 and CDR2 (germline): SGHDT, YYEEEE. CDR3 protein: CASSSKGGQVDTQYF. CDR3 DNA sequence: TGTGCCAGCAGCTCCAAGGGGGGGCAAGTAGATACGCAGTATTTT.

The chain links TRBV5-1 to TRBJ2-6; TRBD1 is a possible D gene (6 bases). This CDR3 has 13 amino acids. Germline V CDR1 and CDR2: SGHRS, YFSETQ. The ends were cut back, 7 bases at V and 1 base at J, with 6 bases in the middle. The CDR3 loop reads CASGQSGANVLTF. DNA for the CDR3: TGCGCCAGCGGACAGTCTGGGGCCAACGTCCTGACTTTC.

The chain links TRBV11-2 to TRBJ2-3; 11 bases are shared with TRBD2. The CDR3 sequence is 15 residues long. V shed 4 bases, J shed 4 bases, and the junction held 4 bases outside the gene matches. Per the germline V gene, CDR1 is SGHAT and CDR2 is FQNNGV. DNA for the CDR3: TGTGCCAGCAGCTGGTTAGCGGGGGGGCCAGATACGCAGTATTTT. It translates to CASSWLAGGPDTQYF.

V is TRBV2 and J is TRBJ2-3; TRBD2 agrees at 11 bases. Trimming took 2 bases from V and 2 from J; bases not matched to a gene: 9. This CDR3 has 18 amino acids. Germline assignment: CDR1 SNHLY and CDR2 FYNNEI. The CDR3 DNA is TGTGCCAGCAGTGAAATAGTAGCGGGAGGGTGGGTCACAGATACGCAGTATTTT. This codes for CASSEIVAGGWVTDTQYF.

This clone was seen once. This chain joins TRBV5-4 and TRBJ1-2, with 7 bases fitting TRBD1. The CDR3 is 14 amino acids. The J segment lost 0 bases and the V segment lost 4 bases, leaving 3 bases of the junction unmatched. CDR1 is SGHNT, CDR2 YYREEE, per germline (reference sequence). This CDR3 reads CASSAGQANYGYTF. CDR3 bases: TGTGCCAGCAGCGCCGGACAGGCTAACTATGGCTACACCTTC.

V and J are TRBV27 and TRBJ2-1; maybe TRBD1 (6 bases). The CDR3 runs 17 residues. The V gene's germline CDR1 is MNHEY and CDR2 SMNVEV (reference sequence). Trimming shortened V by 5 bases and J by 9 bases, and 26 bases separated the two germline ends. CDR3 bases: TGTGCCAGCAGTCTCCAACTTCCTGCAGGGGAACGGGGTGAGCAGTTCTTC. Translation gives CASSLQLPAGERGEQFF.

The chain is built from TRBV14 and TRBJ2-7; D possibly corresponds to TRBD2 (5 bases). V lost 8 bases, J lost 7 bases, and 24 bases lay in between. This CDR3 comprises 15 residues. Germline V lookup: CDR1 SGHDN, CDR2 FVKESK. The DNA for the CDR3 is TGTGCCAGCTCTCGTCACCGGGATAGGGTGGCTGAGCAGTACTTC. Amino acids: CASSRHRDRVAEQYF.

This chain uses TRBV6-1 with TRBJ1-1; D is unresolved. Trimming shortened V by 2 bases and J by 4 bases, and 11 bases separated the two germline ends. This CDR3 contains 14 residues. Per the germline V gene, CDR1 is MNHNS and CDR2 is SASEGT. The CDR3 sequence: CASSENGGGTEAFF. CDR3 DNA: TGTGCCAGCAGTGAAAATGGAGGAGGCACTGAAGCTTTCTTT.

The CDR3 nucleotides read TGTGCCAGCAGAGCCAGCAGGGGTGTAAGCAATCAGCCCCAGCATTTT. It codes for CASRASRGVSNQPQHF. This sequence joins TRBV2 and TRBJ1-5, with D possibly matching TRBD1 (6 bases). The CDR3 length is 16 residues. Germline values: CDR1 SNHLY, CDR2 FYNNEI. V was pared by 6 bases and J by 1 base, with 16 bases between.

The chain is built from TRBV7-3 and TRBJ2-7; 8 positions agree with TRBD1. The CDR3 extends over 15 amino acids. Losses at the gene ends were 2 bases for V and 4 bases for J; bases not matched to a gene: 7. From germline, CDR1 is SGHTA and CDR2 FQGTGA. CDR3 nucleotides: TGTGCCAGCAGCTTAGGCTCGGACAGGGAATACGAGCAGTACTTC. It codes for CASSLGSDREYEQYF.

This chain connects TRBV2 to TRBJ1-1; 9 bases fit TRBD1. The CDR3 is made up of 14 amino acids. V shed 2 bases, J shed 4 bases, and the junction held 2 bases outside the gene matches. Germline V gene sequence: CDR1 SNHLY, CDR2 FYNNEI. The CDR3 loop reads CASSERDRVTEAFF. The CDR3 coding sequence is TGTGCCAGCAGTGAACGGGACAGGGTCACTGAAGCTTTCTTT.